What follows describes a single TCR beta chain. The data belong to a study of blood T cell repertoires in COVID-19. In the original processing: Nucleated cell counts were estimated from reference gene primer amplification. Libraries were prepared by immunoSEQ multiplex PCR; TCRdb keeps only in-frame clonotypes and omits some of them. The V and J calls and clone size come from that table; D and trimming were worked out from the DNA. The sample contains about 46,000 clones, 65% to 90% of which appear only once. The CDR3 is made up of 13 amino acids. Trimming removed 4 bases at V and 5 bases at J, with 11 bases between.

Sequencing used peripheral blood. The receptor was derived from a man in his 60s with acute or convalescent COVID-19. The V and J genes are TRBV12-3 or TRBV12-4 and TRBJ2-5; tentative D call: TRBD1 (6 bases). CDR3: CASSSQGRETQYF. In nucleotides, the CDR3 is TGTGCCAGCAGTTCACAGGGACGGGAGACCCAGTACTTC.